This TCR beta chain was retrieved from a study of persistence of HIV-infected CD4 T cells. General study points: TCR oligoclonality correlated with proviral oligoclonality in the same sorted populations. TCR analyses could not target the rare provirus-carrying CMV-responding cells. TCRbeta richness was lower in CMV- and Gag-responding cells than in anti-CD3/anti-CD28-responding cells.

Germline CDR1 and CDR2: ENHRY and SYGVKD. V lost 4 bases and J 8 bases, leaving 15 bases between the germline ends. The CDR3 is 15 residues long. The immunoSEQ assay was version 4, run in survey mode. TCRdb's table, derived via immunoSEQ multiplex PCR, lists solely in-frame clones and lacks some. The table has tens of thousands of clones, approximately 75% seen once. Notes on this clone: What it recognizes is unknown.

Overlapping HIV-1 Gag 15-mer peptides at roughly 1 ug per peptide per mL were used. Sorted nonresponding memory CD4+ T cells were CD40L-negative, CD69-negative, CD45RO-high. Inclusion required CMV-positive serology and CD4+ counts above 400 cells/uL. The V and J genes are TRBV10-3 and TRBJ1-6; a weak D match, TRBD1 (5 bases). The clonotype originates from an adult man with HIV who was CMV-seropositive. The sample consisted of CD4+ T cells sorted from PBMCs after roughly 18-hour stimulation, taken from a patient who received antiretroviral therapy. The CDR3 sequence: CAISATGPKDSPLHF. The CDR3 DNA follows: TGTGCCATCAGTGCCACAGGACCTAAGGATTCACCCCTCCACTTT.